In its sample, the clone carrying this T cell receptor (beta chain) was seen a few times. The source of the sample is a study of blood T cells in healthy people across ages. The authors ran a second PCR of 7 to 11 cycles using a sample-barcoded 5' primer and a J-beta primer mix. With 12 random nucleotides, a template-switch adaptor tagged each individual cDNA molecule. TCRdb processed the 5' RACE reads anew with MiXCR; each CDR3 protein has one entry. Counted here are about 800,000 distinct CDR3 sequences, around a quarter occurring once; the ten biggest clones make up under 4.5%. V gave up 4 bases and J gave up 1 base; unmatched junction bases: 5. Germline CDR1 is SQVTM and CDR2 is ANQGSEA. The CDR3 loop spans 15 amino acids. Another study also made use of these data, one on T cells of mothers and their children. Per that paper: With unrelated pairs as the comparison, related mother-child pairs had a slightly higher overlap that was not significant.

Sequenced: blood. The V and J genes are TRBV29-1 and TRBJ1-1, with 11 bases aligning to TRBD1. The TCR sequence derives from a boy between 10 and 17 years old in good health. CDR3 in amino acids: CSVVGQGARNTEAFF. Written as DNA, the CDR3 is TGCAGCGTTGTCGGACAGGGGGCGCGGAACACTGAAGCTTTCTTT.